This TCR beta chain was recorded in a study of tumor and adjacent non-tumor tissue in lung cancer. Three rounds of nested PCR, following a modified ARM-PCR protocol, produced the TCRbeta library. TCRdb redid the calling of the multiplex PCR reads with MiXCR, one entry per CDR3 protein. The data contain about 78,000 distinct CDR3 sequences, roughly 76% of them seen just once; the ten biggest clones take up roughly 15%. The length of the CDR3 is 19 residues. Germline CDR1 MNHNY, CDR2 SVGAGI (reference sequence). This sample's RNA came from whole unsorted tissue. Study conclusions and caveats: Tumor TCR diversity, when higher, was linked to shorter survival.

This clonotype was found once. The antigen is undetermined. Compared with germline, one end of the junction differs, possibly owing to a read error. The TCR sequence derives from a woman between 45 and 65 years old with non-small cell lung cancer. The specimen was lung tumor tissue. The V gene is TRBV6-6, the J gene TRBJ2-6; D is perhaps TRBD1 or TRBD2 (8 bases each). This chain's CDR3 is CASVPRQGTRGSGANVLIF. The CDR3, as DNA: TGTGCCAGCGTCCCTAGACAGGGGACTAGAGGCTCTGGGGCCAACGTCCTGATTTTC.